The sequence of this T cell receptor beta chain was determined in a study of cytomegalovirus exposure and HLA in healthy donors. Whole-study results and caveats: One variant, a missense change in DCLRE1C, was linked in a later analysis to TCR beta V- and J-gene trimming. Reportedly, a later analysis found an Asian-associated ancestry cluster had fewer N-insertions than the roughly 700-donor mean. It was shown in a later analysis that HLA-associated TCR beta chains were more clonally expanded than other, equally common chains.

The germline V gene has CDR1 SGHKS and CDR2 YYEKEE (reference sequence). V dropped 4 bases and J dropped 5; count of bases not matched to a gene: 4. The CDR3 has 14 residues. PCR amplification relied on 60 Vbeta primers (plus 13 Jbeta primers). Measured with immunoSEQ multiplex PCR; TCRdb has only the in-frame clones, and not every one. The sample has 110,000 to 150,000 clones, about 72% seen once. As to this clone: No antigen is known for it.

V and J are TRBV5-5 and TRBJ2-7, with 12 bases lining up with TRBD2. The sequenced material came from PBMCs. The receptor was isolated from a man aged 35 to 55 in good health and CMV-seronegative. Here the CDR3 reads CASSLRTSGDEQYF. CDR3 DNA: TGTGCCAGCAGCCTCCGGACTAGCGGGGACGAGCAGTACTTC.